The TCR beta chain described here comes from a study of CD4 T cells in relation to SARS-CoV-2 and coronaviruses. Sequencing used immunoSEQ multiplex PCR; TCRdb keeps in-frame clones, though not all of them. The profile shows about 65,000 clones, more than 75% of them singletons. The unexposed donors gave CD4+ T cells in about 2011-2019, prior to COVID-19. Naive and memory CD4+ T cells came from enriched cryopreserved PBMCs. This CDR3 spans 15 amino acids. The V segment lost 6 bases and the J segment 1 base; nucleotides outside the gene matches: 7. Germline CDR1 reads ENHRY; CDR2 reads SYGVKD. This rearrangement joins TRBV10-3 to TRBJ2-7; 9 bases line up with TRBD1. Specimen: memory CD4+ T cells from PBMCs. This clonotype originated in a human donor in good health. CDR3 DNA: TGTGCCATCAGGCCGGACAGGGGTCGGTCCTACGAGCAGTACTTC. Translation gives CAIRPDRGRSYEQYF.